One and the same sample provided the 8 T cell receptor beta chains below, sequenced in a study of a mutant IDH1 vaccine in newly diagnosed glioma. The sample's time point: baseline, week 1 (first vaccination visit). The treatment denotes: pre-vaccination baseline after standard-of-care therapy. The data were produced by immunoSEQ multiplex PCR, yet TCRdb's version contains in-frame clones alone and is incomplete. The data hold about 59,000 clones, with about nine tenths observed a single time. The material was PBMCs, obtained from a glioma patient treated with radiotherapy, temozolomide or both. The receptors stem from a man in his forties or fifties with glioma.

The chain couples TRBV14 to TRBJ2-7; no definite D call. This CDR3 comprises 16 residues. Germline lookup yields CDR1 SGHDN and CDR2 FVKESK. The V end was cut by 4 bases, the J end by 2 bases, with 18 bases between. Written as DNA, the CDR3 is TGTGCCAGCAGCCTACCCCACGGCGCAGGTCCCTACGAGCAGTACTTC. Translating it yields CASSLPHGAGPYEQYF. The full variable domain, with the rest looked up from reference TRBV14 and TRBJ2-7, is EAGVTQFPSHSVIEKGQTVTLRCDPISGHDNLYWYRRVMGKEIKFLLHFVKESKQDESGMPNNRFLAERTGGTYSTLKVQPAELEDSGVYFCASSLPHGAGPYEQYFGPGTRLTVT.

The chain links TRBV7-2 to TRBJ2-3; 7 bases are shared with TRBD2. The CDR3 is made up of 15 amino acids. The germline V gene encodes CDR1 SGHTA and CDR2 FQGNSA. Losses at the gene ends were 3 bases for V and 2 bases for J; bases not matched to a gene: 5. The CDR3 region has the DNA TGTGCCAGCAGCTTCCAGCGGGGAATCACAGATACGCAGTATTTT. Its protein is CASSFQRGITDTQYF. The full variable domain, with the rest looked up from reference TRBV7-2 and TRBJ2-3, is GAGVSQSPSNKVTEKGKDVELRCDPISGHTALYWYRQSLGQGLEFLIYFQGNSAPDKSGLPSDRFSAERTGGSVSTLTIQRTQQEDSAVYLCASSFQRGITDTQYFGPGTRLTVL.

The chain employs TRBV21-1 and TRBJ2-7; the table names TRBD1, a call not compared with the DNA. TRBV21-1 is listed as a pseudogene. This CDR3 spans 13 amino acids. CDR3 sequence (DNA): TGTGCCAGCTTACCGGACAGAAGGCGGGAGCAGTACTTC. Amino acid sequence: CASLPDRRREQYF.

This clone was counted only a few times. This sequence joins TRBV6-6 and TRBJ1-2, with TRBD1 as a possible D gene (5 bases). Trimming stripped 7 bases from V and 8 bases from J, with 14 bases between. The V gene's germline CDR1 is MNHNY and CDR2 SVGAGI (reference sequence). The CDR3 covers 12 residues. The CDR3 DNA follows: TGTGCCAGCACCCTGGAAGGGGCCGGCTACACCTTC. It translates to CASTLEGAGYTF.

J is TRBJ2-5 and V is TRBV9; unclear D gene. The germline V gene encodes CDR1 SGDLS and CDR2 YYNGEE. Trimming took 3 bases from V and 4 from J, leaving 13 bases between them. The CDR3 has 14 amino acids. In DNA, the CDR3 is TGTGCCAGCAGCGATGGGCTAGGGCGAGAGACCCAGTACTTC. Protein: CASSDGLGRETQYF.

The chain joins TRBV6-1 to TRBJ2-7; 7 nucleotides match TRBD1. V gave up 8 bases and J gave up 4 bases; unmatched junction bases: 11. From germline, CDR1 is MNHNS and CDR2 SASEGT. The CDR3 is 14 amino acids. CDR3 nucleotides: TGTGCCAGCCGGAAGACAGGGAAAAGGTACGAGCAGTACTTC. As protein: CASRKTGKRYEQYF.

This rearrangement joins TRBV6-5 to TRBJ2-7, with TRBD2 identical over 10 bases. Germline CDR1 and CDR2: MNHEY and SVGAGI. The CDR3 is 15 amino acids. V lost 4 bases to trimming and J lost 4 bases; unmatched junction nucleotides: 7. CDR3 loop: CASSSPSGSGYEQYF. CDR3 in DNA: TGTGCCAGCAGTTCACCTAGCGGGAGCGGTTACGAGCAGTACTTC.

The chain is built from TRBV6-6 and TRBJ1-5; D gene ambiguous. Germline V CDR1 and CDR2: MNHNY, SVGAGI (reference sequence). CDR3 length: 16 amino acids. Trimming left V 0 bases short and J 4 bases short, with 13 bases between. The CDR3 here is CASSYSSQRTNQPQHF. For the CDR3, the DNA is TGTGCCAGCAGTTACTCGAGCCAAAGGACTAATCAGCCCCAGCATTTT.